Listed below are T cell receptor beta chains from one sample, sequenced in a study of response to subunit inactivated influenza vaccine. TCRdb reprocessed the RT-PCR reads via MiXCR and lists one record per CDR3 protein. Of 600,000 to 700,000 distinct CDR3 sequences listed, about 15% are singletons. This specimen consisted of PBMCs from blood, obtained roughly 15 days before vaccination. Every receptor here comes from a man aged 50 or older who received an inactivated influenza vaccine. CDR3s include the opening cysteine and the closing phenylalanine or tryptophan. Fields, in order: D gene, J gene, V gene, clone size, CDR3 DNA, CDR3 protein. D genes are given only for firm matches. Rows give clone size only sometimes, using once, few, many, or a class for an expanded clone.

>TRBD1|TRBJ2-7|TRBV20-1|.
TGCAGTGCTCCGAGACAGGGGAGAAACTACGAGCAGTACTTC
CSAPRQGRNYEQYF
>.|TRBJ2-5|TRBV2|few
TGTGCCAGCAGTGAACTCACGAAGGGGACCCAGTACTTC
CASSELTKGTQYF
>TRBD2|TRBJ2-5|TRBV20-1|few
TGCAGTGCTAGTCGGCGGGAGGGTTTCGGGGAGACCCAGTACTTC
CSASRREGFGETQYF
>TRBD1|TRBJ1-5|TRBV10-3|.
TGTGCCATCAGTGACTCGGACAGGGTAGGTCAGCCCCAGCATTTT
CAISDSDRVGQPQHF
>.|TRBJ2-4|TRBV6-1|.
TGTGCCAGCGGCGCTGGTGCCAAAAACATTCAGTACTTC
CASGAGAKNIQYF
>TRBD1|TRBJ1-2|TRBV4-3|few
TGCGCCAGCAGCCAAGATAGTGTGGGCCGGGACAGGGACTATGGCTACACCTTC
CASSQDSVGRDRDYGYTF
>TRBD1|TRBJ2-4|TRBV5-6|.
TGTGCCAGCAGCAGGGTGGGACAGCCTAAAAACATTCAGTACTTC
CASSRVGQPKNIQYF
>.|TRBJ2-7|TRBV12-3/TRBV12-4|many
TGTGCCAGCAGTTTAGCGCGCGGCCTATCCTACGAGCAGTACTTC
CASSLARGLSYEQYF
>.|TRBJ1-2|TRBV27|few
TGTGCCAGCCACCGGGACGGTAACTATGGCTACACCTTC
CASHRDGNYGYTF
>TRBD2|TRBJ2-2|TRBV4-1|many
TGCGCCAGCAGCCAAGGGGTGGCGGGGGGGCCGACCGGGGAGCTGTTTTTT
CASSQGVAGGPTGELFF
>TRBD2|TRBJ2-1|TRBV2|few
TGTGCCAGCAGCACCGGGACTAGCGGTTGGAATGAGCAGTTCTTC
CASSTGTSGWNEQFF
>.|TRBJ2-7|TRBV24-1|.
TGTGCCACCAGTGATCCCTTGTCCTACGAGCAGTACTTC
CATSDPLSYEQYF
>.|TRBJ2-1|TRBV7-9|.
TGTGCCAGCAGCTCCTCCCAAGGGTACTCCTACAATGAGCAGTTCTTC
CASSSSQGYSYNEQFF